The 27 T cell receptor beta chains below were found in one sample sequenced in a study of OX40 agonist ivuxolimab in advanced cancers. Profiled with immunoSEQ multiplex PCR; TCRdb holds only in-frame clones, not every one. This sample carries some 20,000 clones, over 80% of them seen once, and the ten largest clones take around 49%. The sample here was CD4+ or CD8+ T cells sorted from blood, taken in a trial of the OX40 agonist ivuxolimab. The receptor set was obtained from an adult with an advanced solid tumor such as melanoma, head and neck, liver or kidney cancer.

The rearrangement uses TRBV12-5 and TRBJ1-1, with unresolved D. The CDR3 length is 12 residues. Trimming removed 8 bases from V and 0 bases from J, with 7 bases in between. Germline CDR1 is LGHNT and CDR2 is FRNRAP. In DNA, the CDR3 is TGTGCTAGTAGCATCATGAACACTGAAGCTTTCTTT. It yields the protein CASSIMNTEAFF.

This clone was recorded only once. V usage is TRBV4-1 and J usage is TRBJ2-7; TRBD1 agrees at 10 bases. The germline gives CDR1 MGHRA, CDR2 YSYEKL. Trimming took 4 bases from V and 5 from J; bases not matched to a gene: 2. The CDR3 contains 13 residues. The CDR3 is CASSLGQGNEQYF. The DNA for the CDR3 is TGCGCCAGCAGCCTGGGACAGGGGAACGAGCAGTACTTC.

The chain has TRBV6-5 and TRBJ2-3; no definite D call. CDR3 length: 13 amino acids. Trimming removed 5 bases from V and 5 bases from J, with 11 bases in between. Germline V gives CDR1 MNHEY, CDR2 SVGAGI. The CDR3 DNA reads TGTGCCAGCAGTATTGCGAGACAAGATACGCAGTATTTT. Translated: CASSIARQDTQYF.

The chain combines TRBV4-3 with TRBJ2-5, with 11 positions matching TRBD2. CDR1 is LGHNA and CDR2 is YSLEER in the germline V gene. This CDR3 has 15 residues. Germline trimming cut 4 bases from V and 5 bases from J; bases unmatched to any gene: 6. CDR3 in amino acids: CASSPGTSGLETQYF. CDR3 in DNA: TGCGCCAGCAGCCCTGGGACTAGCGGCTTGGAGACCCAGTACTTC.

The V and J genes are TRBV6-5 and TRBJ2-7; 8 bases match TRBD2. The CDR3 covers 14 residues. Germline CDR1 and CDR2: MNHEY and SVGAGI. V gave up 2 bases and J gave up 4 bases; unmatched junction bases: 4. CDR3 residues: CASSYGAGAYEQYF. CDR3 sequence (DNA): TGTGCCAGCAGTTACGGAGCGGGAGCTTACGAGCAGTACTTC.

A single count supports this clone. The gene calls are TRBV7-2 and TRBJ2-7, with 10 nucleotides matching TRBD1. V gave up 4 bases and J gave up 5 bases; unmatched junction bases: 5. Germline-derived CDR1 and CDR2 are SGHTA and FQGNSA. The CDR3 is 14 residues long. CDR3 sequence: CASSSGQGPDEQYF. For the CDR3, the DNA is TGTGCCAGCAGCTCGGGACAGGGGCCCGACGAGCAGTACTTC.

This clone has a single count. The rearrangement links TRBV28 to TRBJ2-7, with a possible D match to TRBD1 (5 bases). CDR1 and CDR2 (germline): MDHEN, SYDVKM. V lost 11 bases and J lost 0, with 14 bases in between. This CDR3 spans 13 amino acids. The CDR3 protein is CAAMMDNSYEQYF. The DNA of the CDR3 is TGTGCCGCCATGATGGACAACTCCTACGAGCAGTACTTC.

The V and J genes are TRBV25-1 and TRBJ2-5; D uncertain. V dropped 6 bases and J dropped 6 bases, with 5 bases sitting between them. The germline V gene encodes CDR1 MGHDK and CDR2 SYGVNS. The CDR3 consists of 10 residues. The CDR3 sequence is CASSHKTQYF. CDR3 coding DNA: TGTGCCAGCAGCCACAAGACCCAGTACTTC.

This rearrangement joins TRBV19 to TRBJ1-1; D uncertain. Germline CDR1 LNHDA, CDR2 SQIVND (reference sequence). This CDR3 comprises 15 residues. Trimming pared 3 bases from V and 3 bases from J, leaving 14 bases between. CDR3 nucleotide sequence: TGTGCCAGTAGTATGGGGTGGCAATGGGACACTGAAGCTTTCTTT. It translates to CASSMGWQWDTEAFF.

CDR3 sequence (DNA): TGTGCCAGCAGCCCCCCCCTGGGGAGTTCAGAGCAGTACTTC. Amino acids: CASSPPLGSSEQYF. The rearrangement links TRBV7-9 to TRBJ2-7, with D tentatively TRBD2 (5 bases). V lost 5 bases, J lost 7 bases, and 18 bases lay in between. Germline CDR1 SEHNR, CDR2 FQNEAQ (reference sequence). This CDR3 has 14 residues.

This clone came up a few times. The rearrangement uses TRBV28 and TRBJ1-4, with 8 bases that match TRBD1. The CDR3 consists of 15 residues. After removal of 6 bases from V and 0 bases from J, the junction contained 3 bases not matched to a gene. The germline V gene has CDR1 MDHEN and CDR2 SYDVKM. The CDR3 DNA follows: TGTGCCAGCAGCCCGACAGGGGCAACTAATGAAAAACTGTTTTTT. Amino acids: CASSPTGATNEKLFF.

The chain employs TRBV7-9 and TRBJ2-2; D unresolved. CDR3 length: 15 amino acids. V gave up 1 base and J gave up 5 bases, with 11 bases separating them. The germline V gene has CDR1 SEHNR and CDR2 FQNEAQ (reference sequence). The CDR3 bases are TGTGCCAGCAGCTTAGTTTCGATGGTTACCGGGGAGCTGTTTTTT. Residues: CASSLVSMVTGELFF. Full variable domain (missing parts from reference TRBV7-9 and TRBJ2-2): DTGVSQNPRHKITKRGQNVTFRCDPISEHNRLYWYRQTLGQGPEFLTYFQNEAQLEKSRLLSDRFSAERPKGSFSTLEIQRTEQGDSAMYLCASSLVSMVTGELFFGEGSRLTVL.

The CDR3 reads CASSLSSGGGYEQYF. The CDR3, as DNA: TGTGCCAGCAGTTTATCTAGCGGGGGTGGGTACGAGCAGTACTTC. The chain employs TRBV27 and TRBJ2-5; 9 bases fit TRBD2. The end of the DNA fits TRBJ2-7 better, so the J call may be wrong. The germline V gene encodes CDR1 MNHEY and CDR2 SMNVEV (reference sequence). The CDR3 runs to 15 residues.

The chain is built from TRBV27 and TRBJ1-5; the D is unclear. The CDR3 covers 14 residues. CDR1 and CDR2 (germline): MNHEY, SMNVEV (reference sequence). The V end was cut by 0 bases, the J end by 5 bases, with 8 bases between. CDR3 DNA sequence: TGTGCCAGCAGTTTATCCGGGGTGGATCAGCCCCAGCATTTT. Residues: CASSLSGVDQPQHF.

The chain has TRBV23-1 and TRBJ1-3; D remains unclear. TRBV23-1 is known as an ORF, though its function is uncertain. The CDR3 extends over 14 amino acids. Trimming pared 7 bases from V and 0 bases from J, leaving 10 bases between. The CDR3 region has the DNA TGCGCCAGCATGGCCCAGTCCTCTGGAAACACCATATATTTT. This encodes CASMAQSSGNTIYF.

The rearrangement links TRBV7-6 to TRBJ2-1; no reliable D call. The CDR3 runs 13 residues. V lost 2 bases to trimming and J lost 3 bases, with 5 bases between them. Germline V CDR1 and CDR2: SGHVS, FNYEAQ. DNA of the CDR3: TGTGCCAGCAGCTTACTGGGCTACAATGAGCAGTTCTTC. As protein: CASSLLGYNEQFF. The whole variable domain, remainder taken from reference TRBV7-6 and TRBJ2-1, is GAGVSQSPRYKVTKRGQDVALRCDPISGHVSLYWYRQALGQGPEFLTYFNYEAQQDKSGLPNDRFSAERPEGSISTLTIQRTEQRDSAMYRCASSLLGYNEQFFGPGTRLTVL.

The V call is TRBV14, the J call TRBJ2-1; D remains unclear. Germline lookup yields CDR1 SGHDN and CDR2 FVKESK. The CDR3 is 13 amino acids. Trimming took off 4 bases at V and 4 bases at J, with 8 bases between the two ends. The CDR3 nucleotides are TGTGCCAGCAGCCCTATAGGATACAATGAGCAGTTCTTC. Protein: CASSPIGYNEQFF.

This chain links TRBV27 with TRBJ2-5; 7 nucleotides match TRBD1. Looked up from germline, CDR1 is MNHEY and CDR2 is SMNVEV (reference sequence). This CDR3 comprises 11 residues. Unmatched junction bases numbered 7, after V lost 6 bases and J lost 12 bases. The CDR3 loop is CASSLGTEEYF. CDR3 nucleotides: TGTGCCAGCAGCCTCGGGACAGAAGAGTACTTC.

The CDR3 coding sequence is TGTGCCAGCTCCGTACAGGGCGCCTACGAGCAGTACTTC. This encodes CASSVQGAYEQYF. The chain combines TRBV18 with TRBJ2-7; TRBD1 is a possible D gene (6 bases). The CDR3 has 13 residues. The germline V gene has CDR1 KGHSH and CDR2 LQKENI. V gave up 6 bases and J gave up 2 bases, with 11 bases separating them. The full variable domain, completed using reference TRBV18 and TRBJ2-7, is NAGVMQNPRHLVRRRGQEARLRCSPMKGHSHVYWYRQLPEEGLKFMVYLQKENIIDESGMPKERFSAEFPKEGPSILRIQQVVRGDSAAYFCASSVQGAYEQYFGPGTRLTVT.

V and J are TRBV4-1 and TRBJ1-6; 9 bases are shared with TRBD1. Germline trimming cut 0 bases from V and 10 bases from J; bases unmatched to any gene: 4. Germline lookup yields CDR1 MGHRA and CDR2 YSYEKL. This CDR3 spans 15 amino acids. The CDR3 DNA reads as TGCGCCAGCAGCCAAGAGGGACAGGGCGGATCACCCCTCCACTTT. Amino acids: CASSQEGQGGSPLHF.

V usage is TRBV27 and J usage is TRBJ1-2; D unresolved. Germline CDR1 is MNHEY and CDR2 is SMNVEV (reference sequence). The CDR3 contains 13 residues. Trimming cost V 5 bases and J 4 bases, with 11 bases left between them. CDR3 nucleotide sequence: TGTGCCAGCAGTATCGGTTTGGGCTATGGCTACACCTTC. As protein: CASSIGLGYGYTF.

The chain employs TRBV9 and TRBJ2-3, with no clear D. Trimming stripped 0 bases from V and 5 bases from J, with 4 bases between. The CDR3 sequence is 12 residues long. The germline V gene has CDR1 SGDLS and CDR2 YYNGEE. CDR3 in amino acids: CASSVGVDTQYF. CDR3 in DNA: TGTGCCAGCAGCGTAGGCGTAGATACGCAGTATTTT.

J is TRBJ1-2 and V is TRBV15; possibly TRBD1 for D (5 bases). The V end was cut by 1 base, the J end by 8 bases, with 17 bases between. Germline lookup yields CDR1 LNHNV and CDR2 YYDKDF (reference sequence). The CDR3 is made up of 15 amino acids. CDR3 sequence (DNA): TGTGCCACCAGCAGAGCGCCGGGACCTGGGCGCGGCTACACCTTC. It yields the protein CATSRAPGPGRGYTF.

This CDR3 is CASSEVAGNQPQHF. CDR3 DNA: TGTGCCAGCAGCGAGGTCGCGGGCAATCAGCCCCAGCATTTT. J is TRBJ1-5 and V is TRBV7-9; D gene unclear. CDR3 length equals 14 residues. Germline V gene sequence: CDR1 SEHNR, CDR2 FQNEAQ (reference sequence). The V end lost 5 bases, the J end lost 2 bases, and 10 bases lay between the germline ends.

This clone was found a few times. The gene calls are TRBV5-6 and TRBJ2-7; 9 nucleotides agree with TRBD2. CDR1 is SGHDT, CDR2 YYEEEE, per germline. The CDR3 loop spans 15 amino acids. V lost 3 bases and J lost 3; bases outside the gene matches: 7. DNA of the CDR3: TGTGCCAGCAGCTCTCTAGCGGGAACAGGCTACGAGCAGTACTTC. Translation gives CASSSLAGTGYEQYF.

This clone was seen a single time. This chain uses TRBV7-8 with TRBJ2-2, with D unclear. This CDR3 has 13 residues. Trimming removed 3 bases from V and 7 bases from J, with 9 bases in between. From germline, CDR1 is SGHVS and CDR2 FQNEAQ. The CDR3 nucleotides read TGTGCCAGCAGCTTCTTCGAAGGCGGGGAGCTGTTTTTT. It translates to CASSFFEGGELFF.

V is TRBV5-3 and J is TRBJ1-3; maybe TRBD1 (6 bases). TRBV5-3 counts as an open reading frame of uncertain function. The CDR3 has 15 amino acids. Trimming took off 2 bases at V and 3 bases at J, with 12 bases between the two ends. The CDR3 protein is CARSFSTGFGNTIYF. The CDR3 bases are TGTGCCAGAAGCTTTTCCACAGGGTTTGGAAACACCATATATTTT.